This T cell receptor (beta chain) stems from a study of shared clonotypes between healthy human individuals. Sequencing used immunoSEQ multiplex PCR; TCRdb keeps in-frame clones, though not all of them. The sample lists about 2.1 million clones; about 94% were seen once. This CDR3 is built from 14 residues. V gave up 3 bases and J gave up 0 bases, with 6 bases separating them. The germline CDR1 and CDR2 sequences are SGDLS and YYNGEE. CD8 cells regarded as naive lacked CD45RO, were positively chosen for CCR7, and omitted terminally differentiated effector memory CD45RA+ cells. This rearrangement joins TRBV9 to TRBJ2-2; D gene unclear. This clonotype was sampled from a man between 18 and 35 years old in good health. Some clones in this sample may be carry-over from other donors' samples. Sequencing was performed on naive CD8+ T cells from PBMCs. The CDR3 loop reads CASSGFANTGELFF. CDR3 nucleotides: TGTGCCAGCAGCGGGTTCGCGAACACCGGGGAGCTGTTTTTT.